This TCR beta chain came from a study of CD8+CD57+ T cells in acquired aplastic anemia. Study information: Isolated CD4+ and CD8+ cells, once sorted, yielded DNA averaging roughly 3.4 ug.

General study points: No significant patient-versus-control difference appeared in CD8+ Simpson's diversity.

Template material for TCR beta VDJ and CDR3 profiling consisted of genomic DNA. TCRdb re-called the reads with MiXCR, one entry per CDR3 protein. The sample consists of 150,000 to 200,000 distinct CDR3 sequences, just under 45% of them appearing once. This clonotype was observed at least ten times. Its antigen is not known. Germline V gene sequence: CDR1 WNHNN, CDR2 SYGVQD (reference sequence). The germline V and J ends were trimmed by 5 bases and 6 bases, with 17 bases remaining between them. This CDR3 comprises 15 residues. This TCR derives from a human donor in good health. The rearrangement uses TRBV10-1 and TRBJ2-1; perhaps TRBD1 as D (6 bases). The sample was sorted CD4+, CD8+, or CD8+CD57+ T cells (not recorded which) from PBMCs. The CDR3 loop is CASSSARGSLNEQFF. CDR3 nucleotide sequence: TGCGCCAGCAGTAGCGCCAGGGGTTCCCTCAATGAGCAGTTCTTC.